Below, one TCR beta chain is given with its context. The PCR contained 60 Vbeta and 13 Jbeta primers. Produced via immunoSEQ multiplex PCR; TCRdb's table is partial and in-frame only. The data hold roughly 160,000 clones, with approximately 81% observed a single time. In germline, CDR1 is SGHNT, CDR2 YYREEE (reference sequence). Trimming cost V 1 base and J 9 bases; bases outside gene matches: 13. The CDR3 consists of 17 residues. This sample was taken from a study of cytomegalovirus exposure and HLA in healthy donors. The sequence was obtained from a woman aged 25 to 39 in good health and CMV-seropositive. The chain is built from TRBV5-4 and TRBJ1-5; 10 bases map to TRBD1. Input material: PBMCs. CDR3 DNA sequence: TGTGCCAGCAGCTTGAAGGCGGGACAGGGGTCGACGGGGCCCCAGCATTTT. Translation gives CASSLKAGQGSTGPQHF.